Listed here is a single TCR beta chain. Trimming removed 4 bases at V and 3 bases at J, with 7 bases between. The CDR3 spans 13 residues. In germline, CDR1 is SGDLS, CDR2 YYNGEE. The data stem from a study of control samples from healthy donors and cancer patients. Libraries were prepared by immunoSEQ multiplex PCR; TCRdb keeps only in-frame clonotypes and omits some of them. This table holds fewer than 85,000 clones, about 89% found once. This sequence joins TRBV9 and TRBJ2-2; TRBD2 is a possible D gene (5 bases). This TCR came from a man in his fifties or sixties in good health. Material for sequencing was blood. The CDR3 is CASSKRDTGELFF. In DNA, the CDR3 is TGTGCCAGCAGCAAGAGGGACACCGGGGAGCTGTTTTTT.